The 31 T cell receptor beta chains reported below all come from one sample, sequenced in a study of T cells in localized non-small cell lung cancer. Libraries were prepared by immunoSEQ multiplex PCR; TCRdb keeps only in-frame clonotypes and omits some of them. The sample includes some 5,200 clones, around 60% of them seen just once. Sequencing used lymph node tissue, obtained before any cancer treatment. Source of these receptors: a male donor aged 60 or over with stage I squamous cell lung carcinoma.

The chain recombines TRBV28 with TRBJ1-5, with TRBD1 matching 8 bases. CDR3 length: 13 residues. CDR1 is MDHEN and CDR2 is SYDVKM in the germline V gene. V shed 5 bases, J shed 6 bases, and the junction held 3 bases outside the gene matches. CDR3 protein: CASSRTGSQPQHF. In DNA form, the CDR3 reads TGTGCCAGCAGTAGGACAGGGTCTCAGCCCCAGCATTTT.

This clone was seen a handful of times. The CDR3 loop reads CASSQWTGTYEQYF. The CDR3 DNA reads TGTGCCAGCAGCCAATGGACAGGGACCTACGAGCAGTACTTC. This rearrangement joins TRBV14 to TRBJ2-7; 8 bases are shared with TRBD1. The germline V gene encodes CDR1 SGHDN and CDR2 FVKESK. J gave up 2 bases and V 2 bases, and 2 bases lay outside the gene matches. The CDR3 length is 14 residues.

The chain combines TRBV5-1 with TRBJ2-1; 7 bases match TRBD1. CDR1 and CDR2 (germline): SGHRS, YFSETQ. V shed 4 bases, J shed 7 bases, and the junction held 8 bases outside the gene matches. The CDR3 is 14 amino acids. The CDR3 spells CASSESTRGNEQFF. As DNA, the CDR3 is TGCGCCAGCAGCGAGTCGACCAGGGGGAATGAGCAGTTCTTC. Full variable domain (missing parts from reference TRBV5-1 and TRBJ2-1): KAGVTQTPRYLIKTRGQQVTLSCSPISGHRSVSWYQQTPGQGLQFLFEYFSETQRNKGNFPGRFSGRQFSNSRSEMNVSTLELGDSALYLCASSESTRGNEQFFGPGTRLTVL.

V gene TRBV19 combines with J gene TRBJ2-7, with a possible D match to TRBD2 (6 bases). Trimming stripped 5 bases from V and 6 bases from J, with 17 bases between. The CDR3 length is 14 residues. The germline gives CDR1 LNHDA, CDR2 SQIVND (reference sequence). The CDR3 loop is CASSSKWDSSEQYF. The CDR3 nucleotides read TGTGCCAGTAGTTCAAAGTGGGACTCTAGCGAGCAGTACTTC.

This clone was observed a handful of times. This chain joins TRBV11-3 and TRBJ2-2; D not certain. Germline V gene sequence: CDR1 SGHNT, CDR2 YENEEA. V was shortened by 6 bases and J by 7 bases, with 21 bases between the two germline ends. The CDR3 is 16 amino acids. In DNA, the CDR3 is TGTGCCAGCAGTTCCTCGGCAGCCTCTCTTAGCGGGGAGCTGTTTTTT. It encodes CASSSSAASLSGELFF. Using reference TRBV11-3 and TRBJ2-2 for the parts outside the CDR3, the full variable domain is EAGVVQSPRYKIIEKKQPVAFWCNPISGHNTLYWYLQNLGQGPELLIRYENEEAVDDSQLPKDRFSAERLKGVDSTLKIQPAELGDSAVYLCASSSSAASLSGELFFGEGSRLTVL.

The chain combines TRBV29-1 with TRBJ2-1; 8 bases map to TRBD2. Germline V gene lookup returns CDR1 SQVTM and CDR2 ANQGSEA. The V segment lost 3 bases and the J segment 7 bases; nucleotides outside the gene matches: 11. This CDR3 has 15 amino acids. The CDR3 DNA follows: TGCAGCGTTGAGTCGCTGGCGGGAGGTTGGAATGAGCAGTTCTTC. Translated, it gives CSVESLAGGWNEQFF.

The chain carries TRBV6-9 and TRBJ2-1; TRBD1 aligns across 7 bases. This CDR3 has 14 amino acids. Germline V gene data show CDR1 as MNHGY and CDR2 as SVAAGI. With V trimmed by 4 bases and J by 6 bases, 6 bases remained unmatched. The CDR3 loop reads CASSSTTGTNEQFF. The CDR3 coding sequence is TGTGCCAGCAGTTCCACGACAGGGACCAATGAGCAGTTCTTC.

This clone was recorded a few times. This chain connects TRBV7-6 to TRBJ1-1, with TRBD1 as a possible D gene (6 bases). Germline values: CDR1 SGHVS, CDR2 FNYEAQ. Trimming removed 3 bases from V and 3 bases from J, with 11 bases in between. This CDR3 comprises 14 residues. Here the CDR3 reads CASSFSGADTEAFF. In DNA form, the CDR3 reads TGTGCCAGCAGCTTCTCGGGGGCTGACACTGAAGCTTTCTTT.

This chain uses TRBV10-3 with TRBJ1-5; TRBD1 is a possible D gene (6 bases). The CDR3 extends over 15 amino acids. Germline CDR1 is ENHRY and CDR2 is SYGVKD. V lost 0 bases to trimming and J lost 6 bases, with 12 bases between them. The CDR3 here is CAISESQGGGQPQHF. CDR3 sequence (DNA): TGTGCCATCAGTGAGTCACAGGGAGGGGGTCAGCCCCAGCATTTT.

The genes are TRBV12-1 and TRBJ1-1. TRBV12-1 is described as a pseudogene. This CDR3 is built from 14 residues. The CDR3, as DNA: TGTGCCAGCAGCCCTCTCGGGAAACACACTGAAGCTTTCTTT. The encoded protein is CASSPLGKHTEAFF.

The chain uses TRBV18 and TRBJ2-7; 11 nucleotides line up with TRBD2. V shed 0 bases and J 5 bases; nucleotides not matched to a gene: 6. From germline, CDR1 is KGHSH and CDR2 LQKENI. The CDR3 loop spans 16 amino acids. The CDR3 reads CASSPPGLAEGDEQYF. The CDR3 bases are TGTGCCAGCTCACCACCGGGACTAGCGGAAGGCGACGAGCAGTACTTC.

This chain links TRBV6-8 with TRBJ2-3; D gene ambiguous. Germline lookup yields CDR1 MNHGY and CDR2 SAAAGT. CDR3 length: 16 amino acids. V lost 5 bases, J lost 5 bases, and 20 bases lay in between. The CDR3 protein is CASSTRLRFALDTQYF. The CDR3 bases are TGTGCCAGCAGTACCCGACTTAGGTTTGCCCTAGATACGCAGTATTTT.

The chain uses TRBV12-5 and TRBJ2-5, with 11 bases lining up with TRBD2. This CDR3 has 16 residues. The junction had 4 bases not matched to a gene; V was cut back by 0 bases and J by 4 bases. Germline CDR1 LGHNT, CDR2 FRNRAP. For the CDR3, the DNA is TGTGCTAGTGGTTTGGTCCTTGGACTAGCGGGAGAGACCCAGTACTTC. Translating gives CASGLVLGLAGETQYF.

The rearrangement links TRBV28 to TRBJ2-1; tentatively, D is TRBD2 (6 bases). Germline V lookup: CDR1 MDHEN, CDR2 SYDVKM. CDR3 length: 14 amino acids. The V gene lost 7 bases and the J gene lost 8 bases, with 18 bases spanning the gap. CDR3 sequence: CASIAPGRGDEQFF. The CDR3 DNA reads as TGTGCCAGCATAGCCCCCGGGCGGGGAGATGAGCAGTTCTTC.

The V and J genes are TRBV30 and TRBJ2-5, with D unclear. Germline loops: CDR1 GTSNPN, CDR2 SVGIG (reference sequence). This CDR3 region has 13 residues. The CDR3 protein is CAIETGGPAAQYF. The DNA of the CDR3 is TGTGCAATCGAAACGGGCGGCCCGGCGGCCCAGTACTTC. The complete variable domain, with remaining parts taken from reference TRBV30 and TRBJ2-5, reads SQTIHQWPATLVQPVGSPLSLECTVEGTSNPNLYWYRQAAGRGLQLLFYSVGIGQISSEVPQNLSASRPQDRQFILSSKKLLLSDSGFYLCAIETGGPAAQYFGPGTRLLVL.

By share, this clone ranks as medium-sized. The CDR3 DNA sequence: TGTGCCAGCAGCTCCGGACAGGACACCGGGGAGCTGTTTTTT. The encoded protein is CASSSGQDTGELFF. V is TRBV11-3 and J is TRBJ2-2, with 7 bases that match TRBD1. Germline CDR1 SGHNT, CDR2 YENEEA. The length of the CDR3 is 14 residues. J lost 3 bases, V lost 4 bases, and 2 bases had no gene match. Variable domain in full (rest from reference TRBV11-3 and TRBJ2-2): EAGVVQSPRYKIIEKKQPVAFWCNPISGHNTLYWYLQNLGQGPELLIRYENEEAVDDSQLPKDRFSAERLKGVDSTLKIQPAELGDSAVYLCASSSGQDTGELFFGEGSRLTVL.

This clone showed up just a few times. In DNA form, the CDR3 reads TGTGCCAGCAGCCAGAACGCAGGGGGCGCGGGGACCCAGTACTTC. It encodes CASSQNAGGAGTQYF. The rearrangement uses TRBV14 and TRBJ2-5; 8 bases are shared with TRBD1. V lost 3 bases to trimming and J lost 7 bases; unmatched junction nucleotides: 10. Germline values: CDR1 SGHDN, CDR2 FVKESK. This CDR3 spans 15 amino acids.

This clone was observed a handful of times. The chain carries TRBV9 and TRBJ2-7; 8 bases match TRBD1. The CDR3 consists of 14 residues. J lost 3 bases, V lost 0 bases, and 2 bases had no gene match. Per the germline V gene, CDR1 is SGDLS and CDR2 is YYNGEE. This CDR3 is CASSVAGGGYEQYF. CDR3 DNA sequence: TGTGCCAGCAGCGTAGCAGGGGGCGGCTACGAGCAGTACTTC.

The J gene is TRBJ2-3, the V gene TRBV4-1, with D uncertain. The germline gives CDR1 MGHRA, CDR2 YSYEKL. The CDR3 spans 13 residues. V lost 6 bases and J lost 1, with 8 bases in between. The DNA for the CDR3 is TGCGCCAGCAGGGCAAAGGGCACAGATACGCAGTATTTT. It translates to CASRAKGTDTQYF.

Sample share makes this clone medium-sized. V gene TRBV4-1 combines with J gene TRBJ2-1; TRBD2 matches at 7 bases. V was clipped by 1 base and J by 7 bases; unmatched bases: 7. Germline-derived CDR1 and CDR2 are MGHRA and YSYEKL. The CDR3 runs 15 residues. For the CDR3, the DNA is TGCGCCAGCAGCCAAGGAGCCGGGAGGCAGAATGAGCAGTTCTTC. Its protein product is CASSQGAGRQNEQFF.

The chain combines TRBV9 with TRBJ2-5; D is unclear. Germline loops: CDR1 SGDLS, CDR2 YYNGEE. Trimming removed 5 bases at V and 4 bases at J, with 15 bases between. This CDR3 spans 14 amino acids. The CDR3 DNA reads TGTGCCAGCAGTCCTCCCATAGGGTCAGAGACCCAGTACTTC. This gives the protein CASSPPIGSETQYF.

V usage is TRBV9 and J usage is TRBJ1-1; possible D gene TRBD1, 5 bases. The CDR3 is 16 residues long. V lost 4 bases, J lost 2 bases, and 18 bases lay in between. Germline lookup yields CDR1 SGDLS and CDR2 YYNGEE. The CDR3 sequence: CASSPHRTQQNTEAFF. CDR3 nucleotides: TGTGCCAGCAGCCCACACCGGACACAACAAAACACTGAAGCTTTCTTT.

This clone occurred a few times. V and J are TRBV5-1 and TRBJ2-6; the D is unclear. V was pared by 0 bases and J by 2 bases, with 9 bases between. The germline V gene has CDR1 SGHRS and CDR2 YFSETQ. The CDR3 totals 16 residues. This chain's CDR3 is CASSLGGRPGANVLTF. The CDR3 DNA reads as TGCGCCAGCAGCTTGGGCGGCAGGCCTGGGGCCAACGTCCTGACTTTC.

The V call is TRBV30, the J call TRBJ1-1; D may be TRBD1 (6 bases). V lost 3 bases and J 1 base, leaving 12 bases between the germline ends. CDR1 GTSNPN and CDR2 SVGIG come from the germline V gene (reference sequence). This CDR3 spans 14 amino acids. The CDR3 bases are TGTGCCTGGAGCACACAGGGACCGAACACTGAAGCTTTCTTT. Translated, it gives CAWSTQGPNTEAFF.

The gene calls are TRBV29-1 and TRBJ2-1; maybe TRBD2 (6 bases). Germline V gene sequence: CDR1 SQVTM, CDR2 ANQGSEA. Trimming took off 6 bases at V and 5 bases at J, with 17 bases between the two ends. The CDR3 has 14 amino acids. The CDR3 region has the DNA TGCAGCGTCCCCTCGGGAGCATGGGACAATGAGCAGTTCTTC. Amino acids: CSVPSGAWDNEQFF.

This clone was seen a few times. This chain uses TRBV4-1 with TRBJ1-4; maybe TRBD1 (5 bases). The germline CDR1 and CDR2 sequences are MGHRA and YSYEKL. V was clipped by 3 bases and J by 8 bases, with 10 bases between them. The CDR3 is made up of 13 amino acids. CDR3 sequence (DNA): TGCGCCAGCAGCCAGGGGCGGGCCGAAAAACTGTTTTTT. Protein: CASSQGRAEKLFF.

This chain joins TRBV7-5 and TRBJ2-1; the DNA was not used to check the table's D call, TRBD2. TRBV7-5 counts as a pseudogene. The CDR3 has 17 residues. The CDR3: CASSLHRASGFYNEQFF. The DNA for the CDR3 is TGTGCCAGCAGCTTGCACCGGGCTAGCGGATTCTACAATGAGCAGTTCTTC.

This clone has more than one count but fewer than ten. V and J are TRBV15 and TRBJ2-1; 7 bases align to TRBD2. Germline V gives CDR1 LNHNV, CDR2 YYDKDF (reference sequence). Losses at the gene ends were 4 bases for V and 8 bases for J; bases not matched to a gene: 11. The CDR3 has 15 residues. CDR3: CATSTSSSGGDEQFF. CDR3 nucleotide sequence: TGTGCCACCAGCACCTCCTCTAGCGGTGGAGATGAGCAGTTCTTC.

The rearrangement uses TRBV15 and TRBJ2-3; D gene uncertain. This CDR3 has 15 amino acids. Germline lookup yields CDR1 LNHNV and CDR2 YYDKDF (reference sequence). V lost 0 bases and J 4 bases, leaving 11 bases between the germline ends. CDR3 residues: CATSRDRAEPDTQYF. The CDR3 DNA reads TGTGCCACCAGCAGAGATCGGGCTGAGCCAGATACGCAGTATTTT.

V and J are TRBV28 and TRBJ2-7, with TRBD2 identical over 15 bases. V was pared by 2 bases and J by 5 bases, with 4 bases of the junction left unmatched. This CDR3 has 16 residues. CDR1 and CDR2 from the germline V gene are MDHEN and SYDVKM. The CDR3 loop is CASSLPGLAGGNEQYF. The CDR3 DNA sequence: TGTGCCAGCAGTTTACCCGGACTAGCGGGAGGGAACGAGCAGTACTTC. Using reference TRBV28 and TRBJ2-7 for the parts outside the CDR3, the full variable domain is DVKVTQSSRYLVKRTGEKVFLECVQDMDHENMFWYRQDPGLGLRLIYFSYDVKMKEKGDIPEGYSVSREKKERFSLILESASTNQTSMYLCASSLPGLAGGNEQYFGPGTRLTVT.

The chain joins TRBV11-3 to TRBJ1-1; 8 bases line up with TRBD1. Germline CDR1 is SGHNT and CDR2 is YENEEA. CDR3 length equals 14 residues. The ends lost 4 bases at V and 6 bases at J; junction bases unmatched: 7. This chain's CDR3 is CASSSQGAKAEAFF. For the CDR3, the DNA is TGTGCCAGCAGCTCCCAGGGGGCGAAGGCTGAAGCTTTCTTT.